What follows describes a single T cell receptor (beta chain). Authors' methods: Estimated nucleated cell counts came from reference gene primer amplification. Sequencing used immunoSEQ multiplex PCR; TCRdb keeps in-frame clones, though not all of them. D and trimming were read from the DNA, whereas the V and J calls and clone size are those reported in that table. The data show about 200,000 clones, about nine tenths seen once. The data belong to a study of blood T cell repertoires in COVID-19. Overall study: Collection of acute and convalescent COVID-19 samples took place in the United States, Italy and Spain. PBMCs, B-cell-depleted T cells, or T cells provided the cDNA or gDNA that made up the material.

The V gene lost 4 bases and the J gene lost 6 bases, with 15 bases spanning the gap. In germline, CDR1 is PRHDT, CDR2 FYEKMQ (reference sequence). This CDR3 region has 15 residues. The J gene is TRBJ2-2, the V gene TRBV13; no definite D call. Specimen: peripheral blood. This sequence originates from a man aged 50-59 years with acute or convalescent COVID-19. The CDR3 here is CASSYFQLSAGELFF. CDR3 DNA: TGTGCCAGCAGCTATTTCCAACTCAGCGCCGGGGAGCTGTTTTTT. Together with reference TRBV13 and TRBJ2-2, the CDR3 gives the full variable domain: AAGVIQSPRHLIKEKRETATLKCYPIPRHDTVYWYQQGPGQDPQFLISFYEKMQSDKGSIPDRFSAQQFSDYHSELNMSSLELGDSALYFCASSYFQLSAGELFFGEGSRLTVL.